Listed here is a single T cell receptor beta chain. CD45RO-negative, CCR7-selected cells formed the naive CD8 fraction, which excluded terminally differentiated effector memory CD45RA+ cells. Donors were healthy HIV-negative adults without recent acute infections or vaccinations. The assay was immunoSEQ multiplex PCR, and TCRdb's table has in-frame clones only and misses some. This table has about 580,000 clones, more than 95% appearing once. The data were obtained in a study of shared clonotypes between healthy human individuals. This CDR3 spans 13 amino acids. Trimming removed 6 bases from V and 4 bases from J; junction bases left unmatched: 5. Germline-derived CDR1 and CDR2 are SGHTA and FQGNSA.

The chain joins TRBV7-2 to TRBJ2-5; 7 nucleotides align to TRBD2. The source of this sequence is a man aged 25-45 years in good health. Sample: naive CD8+ T cells sorted from blood. The CDR3 region has the DNA TGTGCCAGCAGTCGACCGGGGGGAGAGACCCAGTACTTC. This gives the protein CASSRPGGETQYF.